The 17 T cell receptor beta chains listed next were all sequenced from one sample in a study of blood T cell repertoires in COVID-19 (dated by TCRdb to 2020 to 2021). Receptor libraries were prepared by the immunoSEQ multiplex PCR assay. Entries here come from immuneACCESS through TCRdb and include only in-frame sequences with V and J called. Some clones fail to appear in such tables; in the studies checked, an unresolved V gene covers under half of the shortfall, and the cause of the remainder is unknown. Across this sample there are nearly 55,000 clones, with over 70% seen only once. Together, the top ten hold 15% of the sample. Source material: peripheral blood. These receptor sequences come from a human donor with active or convalescent COVID-19. The donor label of this sample is uncertain.

The rearrangement uses TRBV3-1 (or the pseudogene TRBV3-2) and TRBJ2-1; 11 bases are a match to TRBD2. CDR3 length: 14 amino acids. The junction had 4 bases not matched to a gene; V was cut back by 0 bases and J by 12 bases. Germline CDR1 LGHDT, CDR2 YNNKEL (reference sequence). CDR3 protein: CASSQDTSGRRQFF. The CDR3 DNA is TGTGCCAGCAGCCAAGATACTAGCGGGAGAAGGCAGTTCTTC.

The chain employs TRBV28 and TRBJ1-2; maybe TRBD1 (6 bases). V was trimmed by 5 bases and J by 8 bases, leaving 15 bases between them. Germline CDR1 reads MDHEN; CDR2 reads SYDVKM. The CDR3 consists of 13 residues. CDR3 region: CASSDTGFEGYTF. CDR3 nucleotides: TGTGCCAGCAGTGATACAGGGTTCGAGGGCTACACCTTC.

This clone was picked up a small number of times. This same CDR3 is encoded by further DNA sequences in the sample. This rearrangement joins TRBV6-5 to TRBJ2-7, with 8 bases matching TRBD2. CDR1 and CDR2 (germline): MNHEY, SVGAGI. J gave up 0 bases and V 6 bases, and 7 bases lay outside the gene matches. This CDR3 contains 15 residues. The CDR3, as DNA: TGTGCCAGCAGGGCTAGCGGGCGCTCCTCCTACGAGCAGTACTTC. Amino acid sequence: CASRASGRSSYEQYF.

This clone has only one observation. V and J are TRBV10-1 and TRBJ2-5; 8 bases map to TRBD1. Losses at the gene ends were 4 bases for V and 5 bases for J; bases not matched to a gene: 9. Per germline, CDR1 WNHNN and CDR2 SYGVQD (reference sequence). The CDR3 loop spans 15 amino acids. The CDR3 is CASSGADRARETQYF. CDR3 sequence (DNA): TGCGCCAGCAGTGGCGCGGACAGGGCAAGGGAGACCCAGTACTTC.

V usage is TRBV7-3 and J usage is TRBJ2-5, with a possible D match to TRBD1 (7 bases). Germline-derived CDR1 and CDR2 are SGHTA and FQGTGA. There are 15 residues in the CDR3. The V end was cut by 2 bases, the J end by 2 bases, with 12 bases between. For the CDR3, the DNA is TGTGCCAGCAGCTTATCAGGGGGGACTCAAGAGACCCAGTACTTC. Translation: CASSLSGGTQETQYF. The entire variable domain, with the rest obtained from reference TRBV7-3 and TRBJ2-5, is as follows: GAGVSQTPSNKVTEKGKYVELRCDPISGHTALYWYRQSLGQGPEFLIYFQGTGAADDSGLPNDRFFAVRPEGSVSTLKIQRTERGDSAVYLCASSLSGGTQETQYFGPGTRLLVL.

In its sample, this clone was seen once. The chain carries TRBV4-3 and TRBJ2-1; 10 bases fit TRBD2. Germline loops: CDR1 LGHNA, CDR2 YSLEER. This CDR3 comprises 17 residues. J was trimmed by 7 bases and V by 4 bases; bases with no gene match: 13. In DNA form, the CDR3 reads TGCGCCAGCAGCCCCCGCCTCCTAGCGGGAGTAAAAAATGAGCAGTTCTTC. It translates to CASSPRLLAGVKNEQFF.

The chain recombines TRBV30 with TRBJ2-7; D remains ambiguous. V dropped 0 bases and J dropped 6 bases, with 12 bases sitting between them. This CDR3 is built from 13 residues. Germline V lookup: CDR1 GTSNPN, CDR2 SVGIG (reference sequence). The chain's CDR3 is CAWSVSVLGEQYF. The CDR3 bases are TGTGCCTGGAGTGTAAGCGTGTTGGGCGAGCAGTACTTC.

The gene calls are TRBV11-1 and TRBJ1-2; 10 nucleotides match TRBD1. Germline-derived CDR1 and CDR2 are SGHAT and FQDESV (reference sequence). This CDR3 comprises 14 residues. V shed 5 bases, J shed 4 bases, and the junction held 4 bases outside the gene matches. CDR3 DNA sequence: TGTGCCAGCAGCAAGGGACAGGGGTTCTATGGCTACACCTTC. Translated: CASSKGQGFYGYTF.

The rearrangement links TRBV19 to TRBJ1-5, with 7 positions matching TRBD1. Germline V gives CDR1 LNHDA, CDR2 SQIVND (reference sequence). The CDR3 runs 15 residues. Unmatched junction bases numbered 13, after V lost 7 bases and J lost 7 bases. The CDR3 is CASTSRTGLGQPQHF. The CDR3 coding sequence is TGTGCCAGTACTTCCCGGACAGGTTTAGGCCAGCCCCAGCATTTT.

This chain's CDR3 is CASSLSGTGGAQPQHF. Written as DNA, the CDR3 is TGTGCCAGCAGTTTATCCGGGACAGGGGGCGCTCAGCCCCAGCATTTT. V usage is TRBV6-6 and J usage is TRBJ1-5; 12 bases agree with TRBD1. V lost 4 bases and J lost 6; bases outside the gene matches: 7. This CDR3 region has 16 residues. Germline CDR1 and CDR2: MNHNY and SVGAGI (reference sequence).

This clone came up a few times. The V call is TRBV15, the J call TRBJ2-1, with a possible D match to TRBD1 (5 bases). V lost 3 bases, J lost 9 bases, and 24 bases lay in between. This CDR3 is 17 amino acids long. CDR1 is LNHNV, CDR2 YYDKDF, per germline (reference sequence). CDR3 coding DNA: TGTGCCACCAGCAGCGCCCTCAGACAGCCTACTGGCGGTGAGCAGTTCTTC. This encodes CATSSALRQPTGGEQFF.

The chain links TRBV19 to TRBJ2-4, with 7 bases identical to TRBD2. Trimming removed 4 bases from V and 6 bases from J; junction bases left unmatched: 15. The length of the CDR3 is 17 residues. The germline CDR1 and CDR2 sequences are LNHDA and SQIVND (reference sequence). CDR3 sequence (DNA): TGTGCCAGTAGTACCACTAGCGCGAGCAGAGCGGCAAACATTCAGTACTTC. Amino acid sequence: CASSTTSASRAANIQYF. Supplemented by reference TRBV19 and TRBJ2-4, the full variable domain reads DGGITQSPKYLFRKEGQNVTLSCEQNLNHDAMYWYRQDPGQGLRLIYYSQIVNDFQKGDIAEGYSVSREKKESFPLTVTSAQKNPTAFYLCASSTTSASRAANIQYFGAGTRLSVL.

Turning to this clone: Within the sample, other DNA sequences also encode this same CDR3. The chain joins TRBV27 to TRBJ2-7; D might be TRBD1 (5 bases). There are 13 residues in the CDR3. Trimming left V 5 bases short and J 4 bases short, with 12 bases between. The V gene's germline CDR1 is MNHEY and CDR2 SMNVEV (reference sequence). The CDR3 DNA sequence: TGTGCCAGCAGTCTCCAGGGTGGATACGAGCAGTACTTC. It yields the protein CASSLQGGYEQYF.

This clone was detected only a few times. The gene calls are TRBV7-3 and TRBJ2-2; D may be TRBD1 (5 bases). Germline V gene sequence: CDR1 SGHTA, CDR2 FQGTGA. The CDR3 has 16 amino acids. V was clipped by 3 bases and J by 4 bases, with 15 bases between them. The CDR3 region has the DNA TGTGCCAGCAGCTTTTCTAGGGGTTCCAGCACCGGGGAGCTGTTTTTT. Translation: CASSFSRGSSTGELFF.

The chain combines TRBV19 with TRBJ2-5, with TRBD1 identical over 8 bases. J lost 5 bases, V lost 6 bases, and 5 bases had no gene match. Per germline, CDR1 LNHDA and CDR2 SQIVND (reference sequence). The CDR3 totals 13 residues. The CDR3 nucleotides read TGTGCCAGTAGCAGGGACAGGCCGGAGACCCAGTACTTC. It codes for CASSRDRPETQYF.

The rearrangement joins TRBV3-1 (or the pseudogene TRBV3-2) to TRBJ1-1; unclear D gene. Trimming took 0 bases from V and 9 from J, leaving 8 bases between them. The CDR3 consists of 12 residues. Germline V CDR1 and CDR2: LGHDT, YNNKEL (reference sequence). The CDR3 loop is CASSQERVKAFF. The CDR3 DNA reads TGTGCCAGCAGCCAAGAGCGGGTTAAAGCTTTCTTT.

The rearrangement joins TRBV11-3 to TRBJ1-3, with D perhaps matching TRBD1 (5 bases). This CDR3 is 13 amino acids long. V dropped 11 bases and J dropped 0 bases, with 11 bases sitting between them. Looked up from germline, CDR1 is SGHNT and CDR2 is YENEEA. CDR3: CAPVGASGNTIYF. CDR3 DNA: TGTGCCCCCGTAGGGGCCTCTGGAAACACCATATATTTT.